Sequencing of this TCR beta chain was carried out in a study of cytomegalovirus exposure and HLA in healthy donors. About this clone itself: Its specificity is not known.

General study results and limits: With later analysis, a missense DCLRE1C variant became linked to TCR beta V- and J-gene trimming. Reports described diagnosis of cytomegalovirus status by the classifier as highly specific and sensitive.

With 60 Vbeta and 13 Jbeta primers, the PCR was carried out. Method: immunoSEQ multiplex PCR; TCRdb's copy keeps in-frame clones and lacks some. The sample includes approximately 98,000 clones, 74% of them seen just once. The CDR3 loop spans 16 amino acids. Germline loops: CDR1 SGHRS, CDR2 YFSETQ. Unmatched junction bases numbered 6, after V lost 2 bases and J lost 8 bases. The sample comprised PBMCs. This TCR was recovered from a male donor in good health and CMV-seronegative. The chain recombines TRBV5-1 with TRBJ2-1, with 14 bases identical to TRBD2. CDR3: CASSFLGLAGVDEQFF. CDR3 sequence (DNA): TGCGCCAGCAGCTTCTTGGGACTAGCGGGAGTCGATGAGCAGTTCTTC.